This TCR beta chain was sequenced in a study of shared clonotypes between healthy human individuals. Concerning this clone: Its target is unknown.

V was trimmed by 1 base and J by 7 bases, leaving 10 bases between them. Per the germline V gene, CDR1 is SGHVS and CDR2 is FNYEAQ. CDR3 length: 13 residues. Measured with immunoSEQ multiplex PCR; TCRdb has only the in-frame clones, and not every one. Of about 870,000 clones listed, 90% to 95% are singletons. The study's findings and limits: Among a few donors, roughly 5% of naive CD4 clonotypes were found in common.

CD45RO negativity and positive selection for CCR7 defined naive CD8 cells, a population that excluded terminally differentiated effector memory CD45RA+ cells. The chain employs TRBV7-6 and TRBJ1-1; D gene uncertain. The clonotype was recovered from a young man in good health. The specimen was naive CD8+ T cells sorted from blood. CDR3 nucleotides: TGTGCCAGCAGCTTAGAGATCGGCAGTGAAGCTTTCTTT. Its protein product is CASSLEIGSEAFF.